This T cell receptor beta chain originates from a study of beta chain features in type 1 diabetes. Expressed TCRB transcripts were sequenced after all isolated RNA was converted to cDNA. Profiled with immunoSEQ multiplex PCR; TCRdb holds only in-frame clones, not every one. The data show 310,000 or so clones, roughly 8% seen once. Only a few counts were recorded for this clone. The sample was central memory CD4+ T cells from blood. The source is a woman between 18 and 29 years old in good health.

CDR3 coding DNA: TGCAGCGCCATCGGGGCCCAACGGGGTGAGCAGTTCTTC. Amino acids: CSAIGAQRGEQFF. The rearrangement joins TRBV29-1 to TRBJ2-1; perhaps D is TRBD1 or TRBD2 (5 bases each). The CDR3 is 13 amino acids. V lost 7 bases and J 9 bases, leaving 19 bases between the germline ends. The germline CDR1 and CDR2 sequences are SQVTM and ANQGSEA.